The 5 T cell receptor beta chains given below trace back to one sample, sequenced in a study of a mutant IDH1 vaccine in newly diagnosed glioma. TCRdb's table, derived via immunoSEQ multiplex PCR, lists solely in-frame clones and lacks some. The sample has more than 50,000 clones, approximately 86% seen once; the top ten hold around 2.9%. The time point here: baseline, week 1 (first vaccination visit). This sample's treatment: pre-vaccination baseline after standard-of-care therapy. The starting material was PBMCs, obtained from a glioma patient treated with radiotherapy, temozolomide or both. Every receptor here comes from a man aged 30-40 years with glioma.

V is TRBV7-9 and J is TRBJ1-4; D gene uncertain. Germline V gene data show CDR1 as SEHNR and CDR2 as FQNEAQ (reference sequence). V shed 1 base and J shed 12 bases, with 12 bases lying between them. CDR3 length equals 13 residues. The CDR3 nucleotides read TGTGCCAGCAGCTTAGAGATGCAGAGGGAACTGTTTTTT. Residues: CASSLEMQRELFF.

This sequence joins TRBV19 and TRBJ2-6, with 9 nucleotides matching TRBD1. The CDR3 has 16 residues. Germline V gene data show CDR1 as LNHDA and CDR2 as SQIVND (reference sequence). Unmatched junction bases numbered 4, after V lost 3 bases and J lost 4 bases. The CDR3 DNA reads as TGTGCCAGTAGTATGGGGACAGGGAGCGGGGCCAACGTCCTGACTTTC. It is translated as CASSMGTGSGANVLTF.

This clone was detected only once. V is TRBV15 and J is TRBJ1-2; D call uncertain. The CDR3 has 12 amino acids. Germline CDR1 LNHNV, CDR2 YYDKDF (reference sequence). The ends were cut back, 8 bases at V and 1 base at J, with 8 bases in the middle. CDR3 sequence reads: CATSRINYGYTF. The CDR3 coding sequence is TGTGCCACCTCTAGAATTAACTATGGCTACACCTTC.

The chain carries TRBV6-4 and TRBJ2-7; 9 positions agree with TRBD1. In germline, CDR1 is MRHNA, CDR2 SNTAGT. Trimming cost V 4 bases and J 1 base; bases outside gene matches: 5. CDR3 length equals 15 residues. This CDR3 is CASSATGTGSYEQYF. The CDR3 region has the DNA TGTGCCAGCAGTGCGACCGGGACAGGGTCCTACGAGCAGTACTTC.

V usage is TRBV2 and J usage is TRBJ1-2; no firm D call. V was pared by 2 bases and J by 5 bases, with 9 bases between. Germline V gene lookup returns CDR1 SNHLY and CDR2 FYNNEI. The CDR3 is made up of 13 amino acids. CDR3 sequence reads: CASSERQVYGYTF. DNA for the CDR3: TGTGCCAGCAGTGAAAGGCAGGTTTATGGCTACACCTTC.